These 7 T cell receptor beta chains share one sample of origin, sequenced in a study of T-cell reconstitution after alpha-beta-depleted transplantation in children. The library targeted TCRbeta and was prepared with unique molecular identifiers. TCRdb processed the PCR reads anew with MiXCR; each CDR3 protein has one entry. The table lists 450,000 to 600,000 distinct CDR3 sequences, roughly 13% of them singletons. The specimen comprised PBMCs, mostly from graft donor cells, sampled 360 days after TCRalphabeta/CD19-depleted stem cell transplant. These receptors originate from a male patient younger than 18 who had a stem cell transplant for acute myeloid leukemia, so the T cells may come from the graft donor.

The chain links TRBV12-3 or TRBV12-4 to TRBJ2-7; 9 bases match TRBD2. This CDR3 contains 15 residues. With 2 bases clipped from V and 6 bases from J, the junction kept 8 bases outside the gene matches. CDR3 nucleotide sequence: TGTGCCAGCAGTTTACGGACTAGCGCGTCTGCCGAGCAGTACTTC. Translation: CASSLRTSASAEQYF.

This clonotype was found a few times. V is TRBV6-5 and J is TRBJ1-2; D is ambiguous. The CDR3 contains 15 residues. Germline assignment: CDR1 MNHEY and CDR2 SVGAGI. Trimming pared 0 bases from V and 3 bases from J, leaving 11 bases between. CDR3 sequence: CASSYSRQPHYGYTF. DNA of the CDR3: TGTGCCAGCAGTTACTCGAGGCAGCCACACTATGGCTACACCTTC.

A few counts support this clonotype. The rearrangement joins TRBV6-5 to TRBJ2-7; no definite D call. CDR1 and CDR2 from the germline V gene are MNHEY and SVGAGI. The CDR3 is made up of 14 amino acids. With 5 bases removed from V and 6 bases from J, the gap between germline ends came to 17 bases. The CDR3, as DNA: TGTGCCAGCAGTCACATCCCATTTATTCCCGAGCAGTACTTC. Translated, it gives CASSHIPFIPEQYF.

CDR3: CAIGLPPADGYTF. CDR3 in DNA: TGTGCCATCGGCCTTCCTCCGGCCGATGGCTACACCTTC. The chain combines TRBV28 with TRBJ1-2; D gene ambiguous. The CDR3 has 13 residues. Germline V lookup: CDR1 MDHEN, CDR2 SYDVKM. V lost 10 bases and J lost 6, with 18 bases in between.

Notes on this clonotype: Mismatch with germline at one junction end may stem from a read error. The chain has TRBV29-1 and TRBJ2-3, with D perhaps matching TRBD2 (5 bases). There are 14 residues in the CDR3. Per germline, CDR1 SQVTM and CDR2 ANQGSEA. The DNA for the CDR3 is TGCAGCGTTGGGGCGACGGGAAGATCAGATACGCGGTATTTT. Its translation is CSVGATGRSDTRYF.

The gene calls are TRBV14 and TRBJ2-7; 12 nucleotides agree with TRBD2. Germline assignment: CDR1 SGHDN and CDR2 FVKESK. The trim removed 0 bases at V and 2 bases at J, leaving 5 bases unmatched. The CDR3 sequence is 17 residues long. CDR3 residues: CASSQDPSGRVTYEQYF. CDR3 nucleotides: TGTGCCAGCAGCCAAGACCCTAGCGGGAGGGTAACCTACGAGCAGTACTTC.

This clonotype was seen a few times. The chain employs TRBV13 and TRBJ2-2, with 10 positions matching TRBD2. CDR1 and CDR2 (germline): PRHDT, FYEKMQ (reference sequence). The length of the CDR3 is 17 residues. The J segment lost 6 bases and the V segment lost 4 bases, leaving 11 bases of the junction unmatched. In nucleotides, the CDR3 is TGTGCCAGCAGCTCGAAGGGACTAGCGTTTCGGTCCGGGGAGCTGTTTTTT. Its translation: CASSSKGLAFRSGELFF.